This T cell receptor beta chain stems from a study of T cells in Graves' hyperthyroidism and ophthalmopathy. Amplified regions were TCR beta CDR3 sequences from RNA transcripts. TCR CDR3 regions were first amplified by RT-PCR with HTBI primers. TCRdb re-derived calls from the multiplex PCR reads in MiXCR, one entry per CDR3 protein. The data hold a few hundred thousand distinct CDR3 sequences, with roughly 25% observed a single time. Only a few counts were recorded for this clonotype. The CDR3 has 14 amino acids. The germline V gene has CDR1 SEHNR and CDR2 FQNEAQ (reference sequence). V gave up 5 bases and J gave up 7 bases; unmatched junction bases: 8.

Sequenced sample: blood. The chain links TRBV7-9 to TRBJ2-4; 7 nucleotides line up with TRBD2. This sequence originates from a man aged 50-60 years with Graves' hyperthyroidism. CDR3 sequence: CASSPSGERNIQYF. The CDR3 bases are TGTGCCAGCAGCCCCAGCGGGGAACGGAACATTCAGTACTTC.